This T cell receptor beta chain was found in a study of control samples from healthy donors and cancer patients. Measured with immunoSEQ multiplex PCR; TCRdb has only the in-frame clones, and not every one. The table has some 120,000 clones, 70% to 90% seen once. With V trimmed by 0 bases and J by 6 bases, 19 bases remained unmatched. The germline CDR1 and CDR2 sequences are KGHSH and LQKENI. This CDR3 is built from 19 residues. The genes are TRBV18 and TRBJ2-7; TRBD2 matches 8 bases. Sequencing was performed on blood. This receptor was obtained from a man aged 50 to 60 in good health. CDR3 nucleotides: TGTGCCAGCTCACCACCGGATGGACTAACGGGGGGGAACCCGGGCGAGCAGTACTTC. This codes for CASSPPDGLTGGNPGEQYF. Drawing the rest from reference TRBV18 and TRBJ2-7, the complete variable domain is NAGVMQNPRHLVRRRGQEARLRCSPMKGHSHVYWYRQLPEEGLKFMVYLQKENIIDESGMPKERFSAEFPKEGPSILRIQQVVRGDSAAYFCASSPPDGLTGGNPGEQYFGPGTRLTVT.